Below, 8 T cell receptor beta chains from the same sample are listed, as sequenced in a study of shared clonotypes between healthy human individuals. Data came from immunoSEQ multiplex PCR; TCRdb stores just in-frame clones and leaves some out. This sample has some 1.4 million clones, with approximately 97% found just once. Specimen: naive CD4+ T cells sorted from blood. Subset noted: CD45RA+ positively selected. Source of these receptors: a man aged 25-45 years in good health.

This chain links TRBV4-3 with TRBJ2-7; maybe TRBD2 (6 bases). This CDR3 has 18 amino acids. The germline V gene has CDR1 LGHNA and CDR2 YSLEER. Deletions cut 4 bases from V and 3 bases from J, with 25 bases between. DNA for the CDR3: TGCGCCAGCAGCCGTCTGGTACTAAAGGAGGGAACTCTCTACGAGCAGTACTTC. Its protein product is CASSRLVLKEGTLYEQYF.

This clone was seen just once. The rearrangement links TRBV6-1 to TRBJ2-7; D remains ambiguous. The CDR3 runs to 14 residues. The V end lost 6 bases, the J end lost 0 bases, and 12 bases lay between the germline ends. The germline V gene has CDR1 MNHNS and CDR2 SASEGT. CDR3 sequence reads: CASRTDPSSYEQYF. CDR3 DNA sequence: TGTGCCAGCAGAACGGACCCTAGCTCCTACGAGCAGTACTTC.

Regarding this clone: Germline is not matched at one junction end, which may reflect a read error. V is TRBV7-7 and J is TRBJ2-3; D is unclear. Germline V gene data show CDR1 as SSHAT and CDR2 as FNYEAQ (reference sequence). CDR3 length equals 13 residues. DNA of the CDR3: TGTGCTAGCAGTCGGGCCCCAATAGATACGCAGTATTTT. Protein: CASSRAPIDTQYF. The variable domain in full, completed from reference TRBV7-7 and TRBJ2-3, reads GAGVSQSPRYKVTKRGQDVTLRCDPISSHATLYWYQQALGQGPEFLTYFNYEAQPDKSGLPSDRFSAERPEGSISTLTIQRTEQRDSAMYRCASSRAPIDTQYFGPGTRLTVL.

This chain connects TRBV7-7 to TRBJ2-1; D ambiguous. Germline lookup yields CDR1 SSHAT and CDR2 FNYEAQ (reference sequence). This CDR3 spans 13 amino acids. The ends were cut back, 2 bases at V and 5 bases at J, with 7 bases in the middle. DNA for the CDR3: TGTGCCAGCAGCTTATCCGAAGACAATGAGCAGTTCTTC. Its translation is CASSLSEDNEQFF. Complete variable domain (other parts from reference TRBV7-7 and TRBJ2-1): GAGVSQSPRYKVTKRGQDVTLRCDPISSHATLYWYQQALGQGPEFLTYFNYEAQPDKSGLPSDRFSAERPEGSISTLTIQRTEQRDSAMYRCASSLSEDNEQFFGPGTRLTVL.

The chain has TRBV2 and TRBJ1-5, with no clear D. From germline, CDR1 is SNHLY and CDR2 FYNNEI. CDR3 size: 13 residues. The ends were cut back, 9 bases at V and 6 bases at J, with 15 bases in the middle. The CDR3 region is CASSDEGFQPQHF. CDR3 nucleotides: TGTGCCAGTAGCGATGAGGGATTTCAGCCCCAGCATTTT.

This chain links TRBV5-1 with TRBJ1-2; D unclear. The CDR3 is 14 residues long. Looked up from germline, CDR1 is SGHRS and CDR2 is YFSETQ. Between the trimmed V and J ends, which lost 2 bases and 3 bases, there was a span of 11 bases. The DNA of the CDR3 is TGCGCCAGCAGCTTAGAGGGTTTTGACTATGGCTACACCTTC. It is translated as CASSLEGFDYGYTF.

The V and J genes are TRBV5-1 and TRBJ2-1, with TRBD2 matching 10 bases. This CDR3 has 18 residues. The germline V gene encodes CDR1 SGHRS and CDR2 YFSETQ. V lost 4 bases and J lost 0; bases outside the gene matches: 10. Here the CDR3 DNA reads TGCGCCAGCAGCCCGATAGCGGGAGGAAGGAGCTCCTACAATGAGCAGTTCTTC. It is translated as CASSPIAGGRSSYNEQFF.

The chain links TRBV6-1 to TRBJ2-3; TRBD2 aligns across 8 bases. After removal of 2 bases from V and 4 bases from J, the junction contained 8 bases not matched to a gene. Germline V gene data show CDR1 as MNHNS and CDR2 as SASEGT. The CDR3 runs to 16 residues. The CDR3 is CASSESGGLAADTQYF. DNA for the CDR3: TGTGCCAGCAGTGAATCAGGCGGACTAGCAGCAGATACGCAGTATTTT.